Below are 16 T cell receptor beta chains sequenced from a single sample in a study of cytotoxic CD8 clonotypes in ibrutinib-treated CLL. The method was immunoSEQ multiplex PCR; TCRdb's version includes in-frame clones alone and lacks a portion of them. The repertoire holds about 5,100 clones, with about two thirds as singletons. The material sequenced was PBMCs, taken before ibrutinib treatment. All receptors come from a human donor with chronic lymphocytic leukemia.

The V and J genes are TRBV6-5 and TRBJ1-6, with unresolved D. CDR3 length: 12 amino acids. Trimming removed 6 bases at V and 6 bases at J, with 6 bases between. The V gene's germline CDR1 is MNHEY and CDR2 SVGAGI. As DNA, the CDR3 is TGTGCCAGCAGGTTAAGTAATTCACCCCTCCACTTT. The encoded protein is CASRLSNSPLHF.

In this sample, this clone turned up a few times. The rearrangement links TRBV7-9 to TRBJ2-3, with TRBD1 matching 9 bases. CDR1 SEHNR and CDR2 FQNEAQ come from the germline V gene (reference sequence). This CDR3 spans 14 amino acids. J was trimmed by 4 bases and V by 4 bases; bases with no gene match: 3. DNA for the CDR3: TGTGCCAGCAGCTCAAGACAGGGGGCAGATACGCAGTATTTT. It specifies CASSSRQGADTQYF.

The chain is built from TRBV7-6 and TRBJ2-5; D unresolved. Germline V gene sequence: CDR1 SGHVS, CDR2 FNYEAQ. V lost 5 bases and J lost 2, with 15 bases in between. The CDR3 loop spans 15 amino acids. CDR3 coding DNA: TGTGCCAGCAGCCCCAACCTCCTAGGGCAAGAGACCCAGTACTTC. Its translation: CASSPNLLGQETQYF.

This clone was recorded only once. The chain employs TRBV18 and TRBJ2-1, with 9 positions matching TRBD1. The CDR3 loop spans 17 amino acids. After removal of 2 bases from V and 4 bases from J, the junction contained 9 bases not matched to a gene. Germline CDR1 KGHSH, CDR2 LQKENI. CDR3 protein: CASSPDIPGQGYNEQFF. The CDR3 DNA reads TGTGCCAGCTCACCAGATATCCCGGGACAGGGATACAATGAGCAGTTCTTC. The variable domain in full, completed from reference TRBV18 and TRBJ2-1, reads NAGVMQNPRHLVRRRGQEARLRCSPMKGHSHVYWYRQLPEEGLKFMVYLQKENIIDESGMPKERFSAEFPKEGPSILRIQQVVRGDSAAYFCASSPDIPGQGYNEQFFGPGTRLTVL.

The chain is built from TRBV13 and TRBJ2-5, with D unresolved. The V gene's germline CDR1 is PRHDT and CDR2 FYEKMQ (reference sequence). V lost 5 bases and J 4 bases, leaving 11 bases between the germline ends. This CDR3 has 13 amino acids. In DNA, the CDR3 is TGTGCCAGCAGCCTGAAAAGGGCAGAGACCCAGTACTTC. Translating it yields CASSLKRAETQYF.

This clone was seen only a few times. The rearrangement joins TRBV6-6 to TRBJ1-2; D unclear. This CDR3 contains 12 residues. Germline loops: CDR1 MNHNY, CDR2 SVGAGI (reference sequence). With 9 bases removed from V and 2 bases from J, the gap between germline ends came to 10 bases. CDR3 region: CARRDSNYGYTF. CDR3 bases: TGTGCCAGGAGGGATTCAAACTATGGCTACACCTTC.

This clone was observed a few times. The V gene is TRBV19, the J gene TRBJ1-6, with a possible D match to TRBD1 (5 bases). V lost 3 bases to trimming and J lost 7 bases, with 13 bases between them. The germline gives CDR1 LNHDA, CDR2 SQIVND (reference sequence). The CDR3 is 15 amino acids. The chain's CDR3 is CASSIGLGGNSPLHF. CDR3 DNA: TGTGCCAGTAGTATTGGGTTGGGGGGGAATTCACCCCTCCACTTT.

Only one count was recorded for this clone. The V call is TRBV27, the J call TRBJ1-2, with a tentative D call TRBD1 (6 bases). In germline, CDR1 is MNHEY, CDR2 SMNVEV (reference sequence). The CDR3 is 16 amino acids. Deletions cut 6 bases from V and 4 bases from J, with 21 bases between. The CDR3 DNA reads TGTGCCAGCAGAGGCGAATTAGGGGGGACATTCTATGGCTACACCTTC. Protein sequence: CASRGELGGTFYGYTF.

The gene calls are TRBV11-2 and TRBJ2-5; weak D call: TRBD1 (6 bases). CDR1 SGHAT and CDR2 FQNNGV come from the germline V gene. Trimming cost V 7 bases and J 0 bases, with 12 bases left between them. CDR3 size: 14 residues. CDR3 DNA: TGTGCCAGCACCCCAGGGGTCAACCAAGAGACCCAGTACTTC. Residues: CASTPGVNQETQYF.

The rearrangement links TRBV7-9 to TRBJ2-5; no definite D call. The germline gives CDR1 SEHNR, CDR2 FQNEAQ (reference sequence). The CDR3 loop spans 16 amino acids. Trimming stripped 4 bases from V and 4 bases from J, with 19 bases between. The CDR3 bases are TGTGCCAGCAGCTCCCACTTTGGGCTGGGTGGAGAGACCCAGTACTTC. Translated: CASSSHFGLGGETQYF. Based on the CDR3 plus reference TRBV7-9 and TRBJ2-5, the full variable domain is DTGVSQNPRHKITKRGQNVTFRCDPISEHNRLYWYRQTLGQGPEFLTYFQNEAQLEKSRLLSDRFSAERPKGSFSTLEIQRTEQGDSAMYLCASSSHFGLGGETQYFGPGTRLLVL.

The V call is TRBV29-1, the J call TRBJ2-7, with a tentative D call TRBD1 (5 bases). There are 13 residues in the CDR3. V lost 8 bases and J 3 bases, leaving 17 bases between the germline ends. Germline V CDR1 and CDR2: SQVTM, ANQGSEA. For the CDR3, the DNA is TGCAGCTGTACAACTAAAGACAGCTACGAGCAGTACTTC. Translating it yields CSCTTKDSYEQYF.

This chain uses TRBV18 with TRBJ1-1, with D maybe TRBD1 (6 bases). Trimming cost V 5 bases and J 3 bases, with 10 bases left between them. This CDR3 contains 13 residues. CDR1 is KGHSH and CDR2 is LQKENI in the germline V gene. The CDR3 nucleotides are TGTGCCAGCTCAGCAAACAGGGACACTGAAGCTTTCTTT. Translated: CASSANRDTEAFF.

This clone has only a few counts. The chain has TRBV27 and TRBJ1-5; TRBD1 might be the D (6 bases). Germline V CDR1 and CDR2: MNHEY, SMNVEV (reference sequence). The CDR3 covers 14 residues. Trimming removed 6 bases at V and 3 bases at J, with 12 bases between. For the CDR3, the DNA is TGTGCCAGCAGGTCAGGACAGTTCAATCAGCCCCAGCATTTT. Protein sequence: CASRSGQFNQPQHF.

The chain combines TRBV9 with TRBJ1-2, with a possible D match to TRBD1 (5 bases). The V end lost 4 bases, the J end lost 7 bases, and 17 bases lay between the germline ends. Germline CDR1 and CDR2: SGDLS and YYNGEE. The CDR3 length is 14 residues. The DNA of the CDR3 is TGTGCCAGCAGCATTGGGACCCCAGGGCCTGGCTACACCTTC. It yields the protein CASSIGTPGPGYTF.

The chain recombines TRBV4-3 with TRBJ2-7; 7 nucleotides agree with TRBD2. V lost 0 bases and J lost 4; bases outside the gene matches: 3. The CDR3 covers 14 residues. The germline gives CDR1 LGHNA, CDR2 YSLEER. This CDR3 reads CASSQEQGGYEQYF. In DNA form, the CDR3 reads TGCGCCAGCAGCCAAGAGCAGGGAGGGTACGAGCAGTACTTC.

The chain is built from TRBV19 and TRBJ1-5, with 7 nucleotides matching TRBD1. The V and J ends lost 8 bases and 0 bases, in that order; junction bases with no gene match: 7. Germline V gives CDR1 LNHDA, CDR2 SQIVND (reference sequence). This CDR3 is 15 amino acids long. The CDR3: CASLKDRNSNQPQHF. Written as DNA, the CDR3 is TGTGCCAGTCTAAAGGACAGGAATAGCAATCAGCCCCAGCATTTT.